This TCR beta chain was sequenced in a study of cytomegalovirus exposure and HLA in healthy donors. The PCR contained 60 Vbeta and 13 Jbeta primers. Sequencing used immunoSEQ multiplex PCR; TCRdb keeps in-frame clones, though not all of them. Among some 150,000 clones listed, around 66% were seen once. The germline gives CDR1 MDHEN, CDR2 SYDVKM. This CDR3 has 15 amino acids. The trim removed 5 bases at V and 4 bases at J, leaving 10 bases unmatched. The specimen was PBMCs. The rearrangement uses TRBV28 and TRBJ1-1; 7 nucleotides match TRBD1. The origin of this receptor is a woman in her twenties or thirties in good health and CMV-seropositive. In nucleotides, the CDR3 is TGTGCCAGCAGTCGAATCCCAAGGGGGCGCACTGAAGCTTTCTTT. Translation gives CASSRIPRGRTEAFF.